The clone carrying this TCR beta chain was seen at least ten times. Antigen unknown. Germline assignment: CDR1 MNHEY and CDR2 SVGEGT. J lost 8 bases, V lost 5 bases, and 14 bases had no gene match. The CDR3 loop spans 17 amino acids. The sample belongs to a study of T cells after yellow fever vaccination. A single record per CDR3 protein comes from TCRdb applying MiXCR to the 5' RACE reads. The top ten clones hold around 19% of a sample with about 240,000 distinct CDR3 sequences, over 3% of them seen once. General observations from the study: Though weaker, the secondary response peaked faster, on day 5 versus 15. Of the clonotypes, a small share occurred in both CD4 and CD8 compartments. Subsequent to the booster, the majority of primary-vaccination clones reappeared (96% CD4, 88% CD8).

The chain recombines TRBV6-2 or TRBV6-3 with TRBJ2-1; 11 nucleotides align to TRBD2. Sequences were derived from PBMCs, sampled 15 days after the yellow fever booster vaccination. The TCR comes from a man aged 18 to 29 who received the YFV17D yellow fever vaccine. CDR3 residues: CASSHLRNSGGAHEQFF. CDR3 sequence (DNA): TGTGCCAGCAGTCACCTTCGTAATAGCGGGGGGGCCCATGAGCAGTTCTTC.